This TCR beta chain was recovered during a study of T cells in Graves' hyperthyroidism and ophthalmopathy. About the study: Before any treatment, at initial diagnosis, peripheral blood was collected.

Graves' hyperthyroidism is called stable when ophthalmopathy does not progress within 18 months. V gave up 0 bases and J gave up 5 bases, with 2 bases separating them. This CDR3 has 11 residues. Germline assignment: CDR1 ENHRY and CDR2 SYGVKD. Worth noting for this clonotype: What it binds is not known.

General study points: Blood held most thyroid clonotypes expanded above 0.001 frequency.

RNA transcripts were the template for amplifying TCR beta CDR3 regions. In the first-round RT-PCR of the TCR CDR3, the HTBI primer set was used. TCRdb independently ran MiXCR on the multiplex PCR reads; one entry per CDR3 protein. The data show roughly 630,000 distinct CDR3 sequences, more than 15% seen once. The rearrangement joins TRBV10-3 to TRBJ2-7; D is uncertain. The sequencing input was blood. The clonotype comes from a woman aged 25 to 39 with Graves' hyperthyroidism. CDR3 nucleotide sequence: TGTGCCATCAGTGAGTCTAACGAGCAGTACTTC. Its protein product is CAISESNEQYF.